These 30 T cell receptor beta chains were sequenced from one sample in a study of CD4 T cells in relation to SARS-CoV-2 and coronaviruses. The unexposed donors gave CD4+ T cells in 2011-2018, prior to COVID-19. CD4+ T cells were isolated from the cells after nine to eleven days of culture. Their antigen targets remain unknown. Generated by immunoSEQ multiplex PCR, the TCRdb table keeps only in-frame clones and is missing some. The sample lists roughly 24,000 clones; approximately 72% were seen once. The sample comprised CD4+ T cells from PBMCs, cultured in vitro. The receptors stem from a human donor in good health.

The rearrangement links TRBV18 to TRBJ2-4, with a tentative D call TRBD2 (6 bases). This CDR3 contains 17 residues. Trimming cost V 2 bases and J 7 bases, with 21 bases left between them. The germline CDR1 and CDR2 sequences are KGHSH and LQKENI. DNA of the CDR3: TGTGCCAGCTCACCATTTGTCCAGCGTTCGGGACTTAACATTCAGTACTTC. It is translated as CASSPFVQRSGLNIQYF. The full variable domain, its missing parts supplied by reference TRBV18 and TRBJ2-4, is NAGVMQNPRHLVRRRGQEARLRCSPMKGHSHVYWYRQLPEEGLKFMVYLQKENIIDESGMPKERFSAEFPKEGPSILRIQQVVRGDSAAYFCASSPFVQRSGLNIQYFGAGTRLSVL.

V is TRBV2 and J is TRBJ2-1; 7 bases are shared with TRBD2. J gave up 8 bases and V 7 bases, and 5 bases lay outside the gene matches. The germline gives CDR1 SNHLY, CDR2 FYNNEI. The CDR3 is 12 residues long. The CDR3 region has the DNA TGTGCCAGCACTCCCACTAGCGATGAGCAGTTCTTC. Residues: CASTPTSDEQFF.

The chain joins TRBV18 to TRBJ1-3; D unresolved. The CDR3 has 14 residues. Trimming stripped 5 bases from V and 4 bases from J, with 12 bases between. CDR1 and CDR2 (germline): KGHSH, LQKENI. CDR3 nucleotides: TGTGCCAGCTCAGCGGGATACCCGGGAAACACCATATATTTT. It is translated as CASSAGYPGNTIYF.

The CDR3 region is CATTPGGWEKLFF. CDR3 bases: TGTGCCACCACGCCAGGGGGTTGGGAAAAACTGTTTTTT. The V and J genes are TRBV19 and TRBJ1-4, with 7 nucleotides matching TRBD1. The trim removed 10 bases at V and 8 bases at J, leaving 10 bases unmatched. The CDR3 spans 13 residues. The V gene's germline CDR1 is LNHDA and CDR2 SQIVND (reference sequence).

Only a few counts were recorded for this clone. This chain uses TRBV6-4 with TRBJ2-3; D unclear. Trimming took 0 bases from V and 0 from J, leaving 10 bases between them. CDR3 length: 16 amino acids. Germline V gene data show CDR1 as MRHNA and CDR2 as SNTAGT. The CDR3 sequence is CASSDSSDSSTDTQYF. For the CDR3, the DNA is TGTGCCAGCAGTGACTCTTCGGATTCTAGCACAGATACGCAGTATTTT.

V gene TRBV20-1 combines with J gene TRBJ1-1; no reliable D call. Germline V gene sequence: CDR1 DFQATT, CDR2 SNEGSKA (reference sequence). The CDR3 is made up of 8 amino acids. Trimming shortened V by 3 bases and J by 10 bases, and 3 bases separated the two germline ends. The CDR3 sequence: CSASSAFF. The DNA for the CDR3 is TGCAGTGCTAGCTCAGCTTTCTTT.

This rearrangement joins TRBV5-8 to TRBJ1-1; D might be TRBD1 (6 bases). V gave up 1 base and J gave up 4 bases, with 8 bases separating them. Germline V CDR1 and CDR2: SGHTS, YDEGEE. This CDR3 has 13 amino acids. The CDR3 DNA is TGTGCCAGCAGCTTGACGGACAGCACTGAAGCTTTCTTT. Its protein product is CASSLTDSTEAFF. Full variable domain (remainder filled in from reference TRBV5-8 and TRBJ1-1): EAGVTQSPTHLIKTRGQQATLRCSPISGHTSVYWYQQALGLGLQFLLWYDEGEERNRGNFPPRFSGRQFPNYSSELNVNALELEDSALYLCASSLTDSTEAFFGQGTRLTVV.

The V gene is TRBV30, the J gene TRBJ1-4; D is perhaps TRBD1 (6 bases). V dropped 4 bases and J dropped 2 bases, with 11 bases sitting between them. This CDR3 is 14 amino acids long. CDR1 and CDR2 (germline): GTSNPN, SVGIG (reference sequence). CDR3 sequence: CAWTPGATNEKLFF. The DNA of the CDR3 is TGTGCCTGGACTCCAGGGGCGACTAATGAAAAACTGTTTTTT.

This clone was recorded a few times. V and J are TRBV15 and TRBJ1-2; the match to TRBD1 covers 9 bases. V was pared by 0 bases and J by 7 bases, with 6 bases of the junction left unmatched. CDR1 and CDR2 from the germline V gene are LNHNV and YYDKDF (reference sequence). The length of the CDR3 is 15 residues. The chain's CDR3 is CATSREAQGAGGYTF. Here the CDR3 DNA reads TGTGCCACCAGCAGAGAGGCACAGGGGGCGGGTGGCTACACCTTC.

This clone was detected only once. CDR3 amino acids: CASSVLAGVFTKNIQYF. CDR3 bases: TGTGCCAGCAGCGTCTTAGCGGGAGTATTTACCAAAAACATTCAGTACTTC. The genes are TRBV9 and TRBJ2-4; 9 positions match TRBD2. With 2 bases clipped from V and 2 bases from J, the junction kept 8 bases outside the gene matches. Germline assignment: CDR1 SGDLS and CDR2 YYNGEE. The CDR3 spans 17 residues.

This CDR3 is CASRGLLLNTEAFF. CDR3 nucleotides: TGCGCCAGCAGGGGCTTACTCCTGAACACTGAAGCTTTCTTT. The chain is built from TRBV4-1 and TRBJ1-1; D gene ambiguous. Germline lookup yields CDR1 MGHRA and CDR2 YSYEKL. The ends were cut back, 6 bases at V and 0 bases at J, with 11 bases in the middle. The CDR3 is 14 amino acids.

The chain employs TRBV9 and TRBJ1-1; a possible D gene is TRBD1 (6 bases). Germline CDR1 reads SGDLS; CDR2 reads YYNGEE. The V gene lost 0 bases and the J gene lost 5 bases, with 20 bases spanning the gap. The CDR3 is made up of 17 amino acids. The CDR3 here is CASSVGEEQGSETEAFF. The CDR3 DNA is TGTGCCAGCAGCGTAGGCGAGGAACAGGGTAGTGAGACTGAAGCTTTCTTT.

The rearrangement uses TRBV6-2 or TRBV6-3 and TRBJ2-1; 11 nucleotides match TRBD2. Germline trimming cut 4 bases from V and 7 bases from J; bases unmatched to any gene: 6. The V gene's germline CDR1 is MNHEY and CDR2 SVGEGT. This CDR3 is built from 15 residues. The CDR3 sequence is CASSLAGGPLNEQFF. The CDR3 DNA reads TGTGCCAGCAGTTTAGCGGGAGGGCCTCTTAATGAGCAGTTCTTC.

This clone was seen only a few times. The chain uses TRBV7-3 and TRBJ1-1; no clear D gene. Between the trimmed V and J ends, which lost 0 bases and 2 bases, there was a span of 4 bases. Per germline, CDR1 SGHTA and CDR2 FQGTGA. This CDR3 has 13 residues. CDR3 sequence (DNA): TGTGCCAGCAGCTTAACAGTCAACACTGAAGCTTTCTTT. It specifies CASSLTVNTEAFF.

This rearrangement joins TRBV3-1 (or the pseudogene TRBV3-2) to TRBJ2-3; the D is unclear. The V gene lost 0 bases and the J gene lost 2 bases, with 9 bases spanning the gap. The CDR3 totals 15 residues. The germline CDR1 and CDR2 sequences are LGHDT and YNNKEL (reference sequence). CDR3 amino acids: CASSQDIGSTDTQYF. The CDR3 DNA reads as TGTGCCAGCAGCCAAGATATAGGGTCCACAGATACGCAGTATTTT.

V gene TRBV18 combines with J gene TRBJ1-5, with 8 bases matching TRBD1. The CDR3 runs 15 residues. The V segment lost 5 bases and the J segment 6 bases; nucleotides outside the gene matches: 9. Germline CDR1 and CDR2: KGHSH and LQKENI. The DNA for the CDR3 is TGTGCCAGCTCAAATGTCACAGGGGGAACTCAGCCCCAGCATTTT. It encodes CASSNVTGGTQPQHF.

This clone was seen a handful of times. CDR3 sequence: CASSPGLMGETQYF. The CDR3, as DNA: TGTGCCAGCTCACCTGGACTGATGGGAGAGACCCAGTACTTC. V usage is TRBV18 and J usage is TRBJ2-5, with D possibly being TRBD2 (5 bases). CDR3 length: 14 residues. Germline V gene sequence: CDR1 KGHSH, CDR2 LQKENI. V was cut by 3 bases and J by 4 bases, with 12 bases left in between.

Here the CDR3 reads CASSVASGDNEQFF. CDR3 nucleotide sequence: TGTGCCAGCAGTGTTGCTAGCGGAGACAATGAGCAGTTCTTC. V is TRBV6-4 and J is TRBJ2-1, with 7 bases lining up with TRBD2. The length of the CDR3 is 14 residues. Germline V gene data show CDR1 as MRHNA and CDR2 as SNTAGT. V gave up 4 bases and J gave up 5 bases; unmatched junction bases: 5.

This clone was detected a few times. The chain couples TRBV4-1 to TRBJ1-5; the D is unclear. V was clipped by 1 base and J by 3 bases, with 7 bases between them. CDR3 length: 14 residues. Germline V gene lookup returns CDR1 MGHRA and CDR2 YSYEKL. The CDR3 DNA follows: TGCGCCAGCAGCCAAGTCCAGTTCAATCAGCCCCAGCATTTT. This encodes CASSQVQFNQPQHF.

This chain joins TRBV24-1 and TRBJ2-3, with a possible D match to TRBD2 (5 bases). The CDR3 extends over 15 amino acids. Germline CDR1 is KGHDR and CDR2 is SFDVKD. The V and J ends lost 0 bases and 0 bases respectively, with 6 bases between them. The CDR3 loop is CATSDLGESTDTQYF. Here the CDR3 DNA reads TGTGCCACCAGTGATTTGGGGGAGAGCACAGATACGCAGTATTTT.

This sequence joins TRBV10-2 and TRBJ1-2; 7 bases are a match to TRBD1. Per the germline V gene, CDR1 is WSHSY and CDR2 is SAAADI. The CDR3 has 12 amino acids. V lost 6 bases and J lost 4; bases outside the gene matches: 2. The CDR3 spells CASRRDSYGYTF. The DNA of the CDR3 is TGCGCCAGCAGGAGGGACAGCTATGGCTACACCTTC.

There are a few counts of this clone. V gene TRBV5-4 combines with J gene TRBJ2-2; D gene ambiguous. The CDR3 extends over 14 amino acids. The germline V and J ends were trimmed by 0 bases and 6 bases, with 9 bases remaining between them. Germline lookup yields CDR1 SGHNT and CDR2 YYREEE (reference sequence). In nucleotides, the CDR3 is TGTGCCAGCAGCTTGGATGTGGGCCCCGGGGAGCTGTTTTTT. As protein: CASSLDVGPGELFF.

The chain carries TRBV19 and TRBJ1-1; D gene unclear. Between the trimmed V and J ends, which lost 4 bases and 7 bases, there was a span of 19 bases. Germline V gene sequence: CDR1 LNHDA, CDR2 SQIVND (reference sequence). The CDR3 covers 15 residues. The CDR3 is CASSTGVALGGEAFF. The CDR3 coding sequence is TGTGCCAGTAGTACCGGGGTTGCGTTGGGCGGTGAAGCTTTCTTT. The full variable domain, with the rest looked up from reference TRBV19 and TRBJ1-1, is DGGITQSPKYLFRKEGQNVTLSCEQNLNHDAMYWYRQDPGQGLRLIYYSQIVNDFQKGDIAEGYSVSREKKESFPLTVTSAQKNPTAFYLCASSTGVALGGEAFFGQGTRLTVV.

This clone was counted only a few times. This chain connects TRBV3-1 (or the pseudogene TRBV3-2) to TRBJ1-5; D unresolved. The CDR3 has 12 residues. V was clipped by 3 bases and J by 9 bases, with 9 bases between them. The germline V gene has CDR1 LGHDT and CDR2 YNNKEL (reference sequence). The CDR3 nucleotides read TGTGCCAGCAGCCACGGGAGGAGGCCCCAGCATTTT. This encodes CASSHGRRPQHF.

The chain has TRBV5-1 and TRBJ2-4; 8 bases fit TRBD1. Trimming cost V 4 bases and J 10 bases; bases outside gene matches: 13. The CDR3 covers 15 residues. The germline V gene has CDR1 SGHRS and CDR2 YFSETQ. The CDR3 coding sequence is TGCGCCAGCAGCCCCCTCCTGAGCACAGGGGGGATTCAGTACTTC. It is translated as CASSPLLSTGGIQYF.

In DNA, the CDR3 is TGTGCCAGCAGCAACCGGGACCGTCAAGAGACCCAGTACTTC. This sequence encodes CASSNRDRQETQYF. The V gene is TRBV5-6, the J gene TRBJ2-5; D might be TRBD1 or TRBD2, each matching 5 bases. The germline V and J ends were trimmed by 4 bases and 2 bases, with 12 bases remaining between them. Germline V lookup: CDR1 SGHDT, CDR2 YYEEEE. The CDR3 covers 14 residues.

This clone was observed a handful of times. The rearrangement links TRBV5-5 to TRBJ2-2; maybe TRBD1 (6 bases). V lost 4 bases, J lost 0 bases, and 19 bases lay in between. The CDR3 has 18 residues. The germline V gene has CDR1 SGHKS and CDR2 YYEKEE (reference sequence). The CDR3 is CASSRWSWGRSNTGELFF. The CDR3 DNA is TGTGCCAGCAGCCGTTGGAGCTGGGGGCGATCGAACACCGGGGAGCTGTTTTTT.

The rearrangement links TRBV15 to TRBJ2-4; a weak D match, TRBD1 (6 bases). The CDR3 is made up of 16 amino acids. Germline CDR1 and CDR2: LNHNV and YYDKDF (reference sequence). V was shortened by 5 bases and J by 11 bases, with 25 bases between the two germline ends. This CDR3 is CATSPQAQGSFLVQYF. As DNA, the CDR3 is TGTGCCACCAGCCCCCAAGCGCAGGGGTCTTTCTTAGTTCAGTACTTC.

The chain couples TRBV5-1 to TRBJ2-7; D is possibly TRBD2 (5 bases). This CDR3 region has 11 residues. With 5 bases removed from V and 4 bases from J, the gap between germline ends came to 7 bases. Germline-derived CDR1 and CDR2 are SGHRS and YFSETQ. This chain's CDR3 is CASSWEYEQYF. The CDR3 DNA follows: TGCGCCAGCAGTTGGGAGTACGAGCAGTACTTC.

CDR3 region: CASRRDSEQYF. The CDR3 coding sequence is TGTGCCAGCAGGCGGGACTCCGAGCAGTACTTC. This chain uses TRBV12-3 or TRBV12-4 with TRBJ2-7, with D possibly TRBD2 on 6 matching bases. Between the trimmed V and J ends, which lost 6 bases and 6 bases, there was a span of 9 bases. The CDR3 has 11 amino acids.